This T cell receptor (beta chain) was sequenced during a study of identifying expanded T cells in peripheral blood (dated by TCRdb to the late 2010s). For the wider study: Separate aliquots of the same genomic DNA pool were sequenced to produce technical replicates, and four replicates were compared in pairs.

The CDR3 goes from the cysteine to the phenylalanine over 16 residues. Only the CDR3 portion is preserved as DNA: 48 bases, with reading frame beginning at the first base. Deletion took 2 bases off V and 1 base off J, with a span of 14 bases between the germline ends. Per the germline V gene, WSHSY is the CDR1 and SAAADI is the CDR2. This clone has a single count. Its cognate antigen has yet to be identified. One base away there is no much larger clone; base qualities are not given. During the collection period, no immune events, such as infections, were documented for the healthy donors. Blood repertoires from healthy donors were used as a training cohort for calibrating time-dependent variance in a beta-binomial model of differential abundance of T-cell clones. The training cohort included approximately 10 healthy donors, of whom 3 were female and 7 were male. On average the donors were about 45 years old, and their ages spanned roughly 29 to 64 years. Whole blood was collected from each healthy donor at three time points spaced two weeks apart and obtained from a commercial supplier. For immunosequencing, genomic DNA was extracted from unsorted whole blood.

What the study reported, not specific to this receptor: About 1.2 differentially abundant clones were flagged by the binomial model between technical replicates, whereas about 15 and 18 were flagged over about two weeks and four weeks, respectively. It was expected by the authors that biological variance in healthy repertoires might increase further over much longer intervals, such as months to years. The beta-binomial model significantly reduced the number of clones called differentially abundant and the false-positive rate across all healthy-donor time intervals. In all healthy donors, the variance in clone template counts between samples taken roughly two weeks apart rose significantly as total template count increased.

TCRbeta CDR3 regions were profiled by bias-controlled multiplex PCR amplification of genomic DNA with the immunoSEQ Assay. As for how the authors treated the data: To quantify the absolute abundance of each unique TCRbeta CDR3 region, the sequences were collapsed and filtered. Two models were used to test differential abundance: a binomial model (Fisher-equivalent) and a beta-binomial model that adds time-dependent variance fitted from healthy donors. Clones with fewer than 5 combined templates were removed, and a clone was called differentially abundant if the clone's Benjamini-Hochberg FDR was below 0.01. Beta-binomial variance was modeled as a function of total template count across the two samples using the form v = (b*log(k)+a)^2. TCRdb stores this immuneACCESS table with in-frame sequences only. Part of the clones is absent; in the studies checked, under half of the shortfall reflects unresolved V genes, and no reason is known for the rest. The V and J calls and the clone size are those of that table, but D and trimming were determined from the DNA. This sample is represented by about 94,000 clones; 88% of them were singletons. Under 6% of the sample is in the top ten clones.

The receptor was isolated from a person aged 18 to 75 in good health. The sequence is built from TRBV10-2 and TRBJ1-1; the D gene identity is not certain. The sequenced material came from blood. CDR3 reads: CASSEEVSLRNTEAFF. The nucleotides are TGCGCCAGCAGTGAGGAGGTGAGCCTCCGGAACACTGAAGCTTTCTTT.